This T cell receptor beta chain was sequenced in a study of cytomegalovirus exposure and HLA in healthy donors. As for the study in general: Counted in an early data release were about 85 million unique TCRs from HLA-typed donors.

The PCR employed 60 Vbeta primers together with 13 Jbeta primers. Here immunoSEQ multiplex PCR was the method, and the copy in TCRdb shows in-frame clones only, minus some. This sample lists 200,000 or so clones; its ten largest clones have around 0.74%. Study outcomes and limitations: TCR beta sequences reportedly predicted most subjects' HLA-A and HLA-B alleles accurately. Most TCR sequences were rare, but some public TCRs occurred in many donors. Some TCR beta chains (about 180 of them) were listed as cytomegalovirus-associated.

CDR1 and CDR2 from the germline V gene are SQVTM and ANQGSEA. Losses at the gene ends were 7 bases for V and 5 bases for J; bases not matched to a gene: 7. This CDR3 is built from 13 residues. Comments on this clone: Its specificity is unknown.

This chain uses TRBV29-1 with TRBJ2-1; 8 nucleotides align to TRBD2. The clonotype originates from a boy between 10 and 17 years old in good health and CMV-seronegative. The source material was PBMCs. CDR3 protein: CSGKSGGHNEQFF. The CDR3, as DNA: TGCAGCGGGAAGAGCGGGGGCCACAATGAGCAGTTCTTC.